A single sample gave rise to the 28 T cell receptor beta chains below, sequenced in a study of T cell responses to AZD1222 COVID-19 vaccine. Here immunoSEQ multiplex PCR was the method, and the copy in TCRdb shows in-frame clones only, minus some. The sample lists 150,000 to 160,000 clones, around nine tenths occurring once. Sequencing used peripheral blood, obtained 28 days after the second AZD1222 dose. The source is an adult who received the AZD1222 COVID-19 vaccine.

The chain uses TRBV5-1 and TRBJ2-7, with 9 bases fitting TRBD2. Germline values: CDR1 SGHRS, CDR2 YFSETQ. The CDR3 is 17 amino acids. The V gene end was trimmed by 0 bases and the J gene end by 1 base; junction bases not matched to a gene: 8. The CDR3 spells CASSLESGGPLSYEQYF. DNA of the CDR3: TGCGCCAGCAGCTTGGAAAGCGGGGGGCCGCTTTCCTACGAGCAGTACTTC. The whole variable domain, filled in from reference TRBV5-1 and TRBJ2-7, reads KAGVTQTPRYLIKTRGQQVTLSCSPISGHRSVSWYQQTPGQGLQFLFEYFSETQRNKGNFPGRFSGRQFSNSRSEMNVSTLELGDSALYLCASSLESGGPLSYEQYFGPGTRLTVT.

V is TRBV5-1 and J is TRBJ1-1; TRBD1 might be the D (6 bases). Germline V gives CDR1 SGHRS, CDR2 YFSETQ. CDR3 length: 11 amino acids. V was cut by 4 bases and J by 8 bases, with 9 bases left in between. The CDR3 reads CASSKDREAFF. The CDR3 DNA is TGCGCCAGCAGCAAGGACAGAGAAGCTTTCTTT.

The rearrangement links TRBV5-1 to TRBJ1-2; possibly TRBD1 for D (5 bases). CDR3 length: 14 amino acids. The V gene's germline CDR1 is SGHRS and CDR2 YFSETQ. The germline V and J ends were trimmed by 1 base and 10 bases, with 17 bases remaining between them. CDR3 protein: CASSLQGDQVDYTF. The DNA for the CDR3 is TGCGCCAGCAGCTTGCAGGGTGACCAGGTCGACTACACCTTC.

The table lists this clone with a count of one. The chain recombines TRBV15 with TRBJ2-5, with 11 nucleotides matching TRBD1. Germline V lookup: CDR1 LNHNV, CDR2 YYDKDF (reference sequence). With 0 bases clipped from V and 2 bases from J, the junction kept 5 bases outside the gene matches. CDR3 length: 17 residues. As DNA, the CDR3 is TGTGCCACCAGCAGAGACCGGACAGGGGGCGGGCAAGAGACCCAGTACTTC. Translation gives CATSRDRTGGGQETQYF.

In its sample, this clone was seen a few times. V gene TRBV25-1 combines with J gene TRBJ1-6, with no clear D. V lost 7 bases, J lost 5 bases, and 15 bases lay in between. The CDR3 totals 15 residues. CDR1 and CDR2 (germline): MGHDK, SYGVNS. The CDR3 reads CASMGRGSNNSPLHF. CDR3 DNA sequence: TGTGCCAGCATGGGTCGGGGATCAAATAATTCACCCCTCCACTTT.

This clone appeared once. The V gene is TRBV5-8, the J gene TRBJ1-2; the match to TRBD1 covers 7 bases. Looked up from germline, CDR1 is SGHTS and CDR2 is YDEGEE. This CDR3 region has 16 residues. J lost 4 bases, V lost 4 bases, and 13 bases had no gene match. The CDR3 DNA sequence: TGTGCCAGCAGCCCCTGGATCCGGACAGGAGTCTATGGCTACACCTTC. It specifies CASSPWIRTGVYGYTF.

The V call is TRBV19, the J call TRBJ2-1; 10 bases match TRBD2. J gave up 9 bases and V 5 bases, and 10 bases lay outside the gene matches. This CDR3 is 15 amino acids long. The germline gives CDR1 LNHDA, CDR2 SQIVND (reference sequence). Here the CDR3 reads CASSSLGSGRVEQFF. The CDR3 DNA is TGTGCCAGTAGTTCCCTGGGGAGCGGGAGGGTTGAGCAGTTCTTC.

In its sample, this clone was seen once. This chain uses TRBV4-1 with TRBJ1-4, with D maybe TRBD1 (5 bases). The V end was cut by 5 bases, the J end by 4 bases, with 14 bases between. The CDR3 length is 15 residues. Germline CDR1 MGHRA, CDR2 YSYEKL. The CDR3 DNA reads as TGCGCCAGCAGCAGATCCGGGACGGGTAATGAAAAACTGTTTTTT. Protein product: CASSRSGTGNEKLFF.

As concerns this clone: Sequence at one end of the junction differs from germline and may be a read error. The chain joins TRBV2 to TRBJ2-2, with 8 nucleotides matching TRBD2. The CDR3 length is 17 residues. Germline V gene data show CDR1 as SNHLY and CDR2 as FYNNEI. The CDR3 DNA reads TGTGCCAGCAGTAAAGCGGGGGCCACCCTGAACACCGGGGAGCTGTTTTTT. This translates into CASSKAGATLNTGELFF.

This clone occurred a few times. This chain links TRBV7-9 with TRBJ1-6; D may be TRBD1 (5 bases). The CDR3 covers 16 residues. Trimming removed 4 bases at V and 3 bases at J, with 13 bases between. Germline values: CDR1 SEHNR, CDR2 FQNEAQ (reference sequence). The CDR3 is CASSSGSGFYNSPLHF. CDR3 DNA: TGTGCCAGCAGCTCAGGGTCGGGATTCTATAATTCACCCCTCCACTTT.

The genes are TRBV5-4 and TRBJ1-1, with 7 positions matching TRBD1. This CDR3 spans 14 amino acids. Germline assignment: CDR1 SGHNT and CDR2 YYREEE (reference sequence). J was trimmed by 4 bases and V by 4 bases; bases with no gene match: 7. This chain's CDR3 is CASSRDRGSTEAFF. The CDR3 DNA is TGTGCCAGCAGCCGGGACAGAGGGAGCACTGAAGCTTTCTTT. The entire variable domain, with the rest obtained from reference TRBV5-4 and TRBJ1-1, is as follows: ETGVTQSPTHLIKTRGQQVTLRCSSQSGHNTVSWYQQALGQGPQFIFQYYREEENGRGNFPPRFSGLQFPNYSSELNVNALELDDSALYLCASSRDRGSTEAFFGQGTRLTVV.

This clone was observed a single time. The chain combines TRBV18 with TRBJ1-5; D unresolved. Germline loops: CDR1 KGHSH, CDR2 LQKENI. The CDR3 has 14 amino acids. V lost 2 bases, J lost 7 bases, and 12 bases lay in between. The CDR3 DNA reads TGTGCCAGCTCACCAATCAGGAGCATGCAGCCCCAGCATTTT. Translation gives CASSPIRSMQPQHF.

V and J are TRBV14 and TRBJ1-1; no reliable D call. Germline assignment: CDR1 SGHDN and CDR2 FVKESK. Deletions cut 1 base from V and 3 bases from J, with 15 bases between. This CDR3 region has 16 residues. The CDR3 nucleotides are TGTGCCAGCAGCCAAGTTGAGTGGGGTGTGGACACTGAAGCTTTCTTT. As protein: CASSQVEWGVDTEAFF.

This clone was counted a single time. The V gene is TRBV20-1, the J gene TRBJ2-7; D call uncertain. Per germline, CDR1 DFQATT and CDR2 SNEGSKA (reference sequence). V lost 3 bases to trimming and J lost 3 bases, with 6 bases between them. The CDR3 covers 11 residues. For the CDR3, the DNA is TGCAGTGCTAGTCTTGACTACGAGCAGTACTTC. This translates into CSASLDYEQYF.

The chain links TRBV11-3 to TRBJ1-1; maybe TRBD1 (5 bases). The V gene lost 5 bases and the J gene lost 4 bases, with 17 bases spanning the gap. CDR1 is SGHNT, CDR2 YENEEA, per germline. This CDR3 has 15 amino acids. DNA for the CDR3: TGTGCCAGCAGCCCCGGAAGGGGAAGAGCCACTGAAGCTTTCTTT. Its protein is CASSPGRGRATEAFF. The whole variable domain, filled in from reference TRBV11-3 and TRBJ1-1, reads EAGVVQSPRYKIIEKKQPVAFWCNPISGHNTLYWYLQNLGQGPELLIRYENEEAVDDSQLPKDRFSAERLKGVDSTLKIQPAELGDSAVYLCASSPGRGRATEAFFGQGTRLTVV.

The chain employs TRBV12-3 or TRBV12-4 and TRBJ1-2; TRBD1 matches 9 bases. V lost 6 bases and J lost 8; bases outside the gene matches: 7. This CDR3 contains 13 residues. In nucleotides, the CDR3 is TGTGCCAGCAGCCGCCGGGACAGGGCGGGCTACACCTTC. The encoded protein is CASSRRDRAGYTF.

The V call is TRBV28, the J call TRBJ1-6, with D possibly being TRBD1 (5 bases). V lost 4 bases to trimming and J lost 3 bases, with 19 bases between them. The CDR3 has 18 amino acids. Germline V gives CDR1 MDHEN, CDR2 SYDVKM. CDR3 sequence: CASSSKTPRENYNSPLHF. CDR3 coding DNA: TGTGCCAGCAGTTCCAAAACCCCCAGGGAAAACTATAATTCACCCCTCCACTTT.

The chain joins TRBV28 to TRBJ2-3; 7 nucleotides align to TRBD1. Per the germline V gene, CDR1 is MDHEN and CDR2 is SYDVKM. Losses at the gene ends were 2 bases for V and 1 base for J; bases not matched to a gene: 12. The CDR3 runs to 18 residues. The CDR3 reads CASSLILKGASGTDTQYF. The DNA of the CDR3 is TGTGCCAGCAGTTTAATCTTGAAGGGGGCGTCTGGCACAGATACGCAGTATTTT.

The V call is TRBV19, the J call TRBJ1-5; D not certain. The CDR3 length is 12 residues. Germline values: CDR1 LNHDA, CDR2 SQIVND (reference sequence). V lost 7 bases and J 3 bases, leaving 7 bases between the germline ends. The CDR3 coding sequence is TGTGCCAGTAACCCGACCAATCAGCCCCAGCATTTT. It is translated as CASNPTNQPQHF.

The chain couples TRBV5-1 to TRBJ2-1; D gene ambiguous. The length of the CDR3 is 16 residues. The V gene lost 3 bases and the J gene lost 0 bases, with 13 bases spanning the gap. Germline values: CDR1 SGHRS, CDR2 YFSETQ. CDR3 in amino acids: CASSSGAHSSYNEQFF. The CDR3 DNA is TGCGCCAGCAGCTCGGGCGCCCACTCCTCCTACAATGAGCAGTTCTTC.

This clone was counted a single time. The DNA for the CDR3 is TGTGCCAGCAGTTTAGACTCAACCACAGATACGCAGTATTTT. Protein product: CASSLDSTTDTQYF. The rearrangement links TRBV28 to TRBJ2-3; D is unresolved. The CDR3 loop spans 14 amino acids. V was trimmed by 2 bases and J by 2 bases, leaving 8 bases between them. Germline V CDR1 and CDR2: MDHEN, SYDVKM.

This sequence joins TRBV24-1 and TRBJ2-7, with 7 bases matching TRBD1. V gave up 7 bases and J gave up 8 bases; unmatched junction bases: 10. The CDR3 runs to 13 residues. Germline CDR1 KGHDR, CDR2 SFDVKD. The CDR3 reads CATRGTDSDKQYF. DNA of the CDR3: TGTGCCACCAGGGGGACAGACAGCGACAAGCAGTACTTC.

V usage is TRBV6-2 or TRBV6-3 and J usage is TRBJ1-4, with D perhaps TRBD1 (6 bases). Trimming shortened V by 3 bases and J by 2 bases, and 16 bases separated the two germline ends. The CDR3 spans 17 residues. Germline CDR1 is MNHEY and CDR2 is SVGEGT. CDR3 coding DNA: TGTGCCAGCAGTTATGTTCAGGGGTTTTCGACTAATGAAAAACTGTTTTTT. This gives the protein CASSYVQGFSTNEKLFF.

V usage is TRBV5-5 and J usage is TRBJ2-3; 12 bases map to TRBD2. CDR3 length equals 18 residues. Germline trimming cut 2 bases from V and 4 bases from J; bases unmatched to any gene: 11. Germline V gene data show CDR1 as SGHKS and CDR2 as YYEKEE (reference sequence). CDR3 residues: CASSFLTSGSRAPDTQYF. The DNA of the CDR3 is TGTGCCAGCAGCTTTCTGACTAGCGGGAGTCGGGCCCCAGATACGCAGTATTTT. Full variable domain (missing parts from reference TRBV5-5 and TRBJ2-3): DAGVTQSPTHLIKTRGQQVTLRCSPISGHKSVSWYQQVLGQGPQFIFQYYEKEERGRGNFPDRFSARQFPNYSSELNVNALLLGDSALYLCASSFLTSGSRAPDTQYFGPGTRLTVL.

The chain links TRBV11-2 to TRBJ2-1, with 7 bases aligning to TRBD2. CDR3 length equals 17 residues. The V gene's germline CDR1 is SGHAT and CDR2 FQNNGV. J was trimmed by 8 bases and V by 2 bases; bases with no gene match: 15. The CDR3 nucleotides read TGTGCCAGCAGCTTATCGAAGGGACTACGGGAGATCTATGAGCAGTTCTTC. The encoded protein is CASSLSKGLREIYEQFF.

The gene calls are TRBV6-5 and TRBJ1-2, with D tentatively TRBD1 (6 bases). V shed 6 bases and J shed 5 bases, with 10 bases lying between them. Germline V lookup: CDR1 MNHEY, CDR2 SVGAGI. This CDR3 region has 12 residues. CDR3 region: CASSRQAYGYTF. DNA of the CDR3: TGTGCCAGCAGCCGACAGGCGTATGGCTACACCTTC.

The chain carries TRBV29-1 and TRBJ1-2; no clear D gene. Germline V gene lookup returns CDR1 SQVTM and CDR2 ANQGSEA. The CDR3 spans 12 residues. Between the trimmed V and J ends, which lost 2 bases and 5 bases, there was a span of 9 bases. The CDR3 DNA follows: TGCAGCGTTGAAACAGAAATATATGGCTACACCTTC. Its translation is CSVETEIYGYTF.

The DNA of the CDR3 is TGCGCCAGCAGCCAAGAACAGGGCTCGGCCACTGAAGCTTTCTTT. Amino acid sequence: CASSQEQGSATEAFF. V usage is TRBV4-1 and J usage is TRBJ1-1; D possibly corresponds to TRBD1 (6 bases). This CDR3 is built from 15 residues. Germline V gene lookup returns CDR1 MGHRA and CDR2 YSYEKL. The germline V and J ends were trimmed by 0 bases and 4 bases, with 12 bases remaining between them.